A single sample gave rise to the 20 T cell receptor beta chains below, sequenced in a study of vaccination and CD4 T cells after COVID-19. Their cognate antigens are unknown. Treatment specified: approximately nine-day PBMC culture with coronavirus spike peptide pools or control peptides (ViraFEST assay). The Oncomine TCR Beta short-read assay sequenced DNA from cultured CD4+ T cells. TCRdb passed the PCR reads through MiXCR, listing each CDR3 protein once. The table includes 15,000 to 20,000 distinct CDR3 sequences, approximately 60% detected once. Sample: CD4+ T cells from blood, cultured in vitro. These receptors all stem from a human donor who had recovered from COVID-19.

This clonotype was detected only a few times. The chain has TRBV27 and TRBJ1-5, with D tentatively TRBD1 (6 bases). V lost 5 bases to trimming and J lost 0 bases, with 17 bases between them. CDR3 length equals 17 residues. Per germline, CDR1 MNHEY and CDR2 SMNVEV (reference sequence). The CDR3 nucleotides are TGTGCCAGCAGTCCTACAGGGATTCGGTATAGCAATCAGCCCCAGCATTTT. As protein: CASSPTGIRYSNQPQHF.

V is TRBV2 and J is TRBJ1-1, with D unclear. Germline lookup yields CDR1 SNHLY and CDR2 FYNNEI. Trimming removed 6 bases from V and 0 bases from J, with 8 bases in between. This CDR3 spans 13 amino acids. The CDR3 nucleotides are TGTGCCAGCAGGGGCACAATGAACACTGAAGCTTTCTTT. Translated: CASRGTMNTEAFF.

This chain links TRBV27 with TRBJ1-4; 11 bases are a match to TRBD1. Germline V gene lookup returns CDR1 MNHEY and CDR2 SMNVEV (reference sequence). The length of the CDR3 is 14 residues. Trimming removed 6 bases from V and 10 bases from J; junction bases left unmatched: 7. CDR3 bases: TGTGCCAGCAGCCCACGGACAGGGGGCGTAAAACTGTTTTTT. Protein product: CASSPRTGGVKLFF.

V usage is TRBV10-1 and J usage is TRBJ1-2; TRBD1 might be the D (6 bases). Trimming removed 5 bases from V and 1 base from J, with 8 bases in between. The germline gives CDR1 WNHNN, CDR2 SYGVQD (reference sequence). CDR3 size: 13 residues. CDR3 DNA: TGCGCCAGCAGTCTGGACAGTAACTATGGCTACACCTTC. It specifies CASSLDSNYGYTF.

The chain carries TRBV4-3 and TRBJ2-7, with D perhaps TRBD1 (6 bases). From germline, CDR1 is LGHNA and CDR2 YSLEER. This CDR3 contains 15 residues. V lost 4 bases and J 1 base, leaving 14 bases between the germline ends. The CDR3 nucleotides read TGCGCCAGCAGCCCAACAGGGAGCCGATCCTACGAGCAGTACTTC. It is translated as CASSPTGSRSYEQYF.

V and J are TRBV30 and TRBJ1-5, with 7 bases identical to TRBD1. CDR1 and CDR2 (germline): GTSNPN, SVGIG (reference sequence). CDR3 length equals 14 residues. The V segment lost 0 bases and the J segment 8 bases; nucleotides outside the gene matches: 7. The CDR3 coding sequence is TGTGCCTGGAGTGTACTAGCAGGGGGGAAGCCCCAGCATTTT. Amino acids: CAWSVLAGGKPQHF.

A few counts support this clonotype. The chain couples TRBV10-2 to TRBJ1-1, with a tentative D call TRBD1 (6 bases). V lost 6 bases to trimming and J lost 1 base, with 9 bases between them. The CDR3 runs to 13 residues. The germline V gene has CDR1 WSHSY and CDR2 SAAADI. The CDR3 DNA reads as TGCGCCAGCAGCCCACAGGGGAACACTGAAGCTTTCTTT. This sequence encodes CASSPQGNTEAFF.

The chain carries TRBV19 and TRBJ2-5; possible D gene TRBD2, 5 bases. V lost 5 bases and J 1 base, leaving 8 bases between the germline ends. Germline values: CDR1 LNHDA, CDR2 SQIVND (reference sequence). This CDR3 has 13 amino acids. CDR3 bases: TGTGCCAGTAGTCGAGGGATCCAAGAGACCCAGTACTTC. Amino acids: CASSRGIQETQYF.

This chain joins TRBV30 and TRBJ1-1, with 7 bases identical to TRBD1. Germline CDR1 is GTSNPN and CDR2 is SVGIG (reference sequence). Unmatched junction bases numbered 3, after V lost 5 bases and J lost 0 bases. The CDR3 runs 13 residues. The CDR3 nucleotides are TGTGCCTGGTACAGGGGATTGAACACTGAAGCTTTCTTT. It encodes CAWYRGLNTEAFF.

CDR3 region: CASSHNWEAGRDEQYF. The CDR3 DNA follows: TGTGCCAGCAGCCATAATTGGGAGGCAGGGCGGGACGAGCAGTACTTC. The rearrangement links TRBV3-1 to TRBJ2-7, with D possibly TRBD2 on 6 matching bases. The V end was cut by 3 bases, the J end by 5 bases, with 20 bases between. This CDR3 is built from 16 residues. In germline, CDR1 is LGHDT, CDR2 YNNKEL (reference sequence).

The chain has TRBV20-1 and TRBJ1-1; possibly TRBD1 for D (5 bases). Trimming pared 0 bases from V and 1 base from J, leaving 9 bases between. CDR1 DFQATT and CDR2 SNEGSKA come from the germline V gene (reference sequence). CDR3 length: 14 residues. The CDR3 sequence: CSARDGHPNTEAFF. The CDR3 DNA reads TGCAGTGCTAGAGATGGACACCCGAACACTGAAGCTTTCTTT.

The CDR3 nucleotides are TGTGCCAGCGGGGACGGGACAGGGGACAATCAGCCCCAGCATTTT. This encodes CASGDGTGDNQPQHF. This chain joins TRBV2 and TRBJ1-5, with TRBD1 matching over 10 bases. Germline loops: CDR1 SNHLY, CDR2 FYNNEI. V was pared by 8 bases and J by 3 bases, with 7 bases of the junction left unmatched. This CDR3 has 15 residues. Supplemented by reference TRBV2 and TRBJ1-5, the full variable domain reads EPEVTQTPSHQVTQMGQEVILRCVPISNHLYFYWYRQILGQKVEFLVSFYNNEISEKSEIFDDQFSVERPDGSNFTLKIRSTKLEDSAMYFCASGDGTGDNQPQHFGDGTRLSIL.

This clonotype was counted once. The chain employs TRBV19 and TRBJ1-1; no definite D call. Trimming removed 5 bases at V and 6 bases at J, with 13 bases between. The CDR3 totals 13 residues. Looked up from germline, CDR1 is LNHDA and CDR2 is SQIVND (reference sequence). The chain's CDR3 is CASSHQRDSEAFF. CDR3 coding DNA: TGTGCCAGTAGTCATCAAAGAGACTCTGAAGCTTTCTTT.

This CDR3 reads CASSYSGVSSAFF. In nucleotides, the CDR3 is TGTGCCAGCAGTTACTCCGGAGTAAGTTCGGCTTTCTTT. The rearrangement joins TRBV6-2 or TRBV6-3 to TRBJ1-1; no definite D call. Germline V gene sequence: CDR1 MNHEY, CDR2 SVGEGT. The V end was cut by 0 bases, the J end by 11 bases, with 13 bases between. This CDR3 comprises 13 residues.

The gene calls are TRBV3-1 and TRBJ1-2, with 8 bases aligning to TRBD1. Unmatched junction bases numbered 10, after V lost 5 bases and J lost 8 bases. This CDR3 comprises 14 residues. CDR1 LGHDT and CDR2 YNNKEL come from the germline V gene (reference sequence). The CDR3 region has the DNA TGTGCCAGCAGCACTCCAGGGGGCGAGTCCGGCTACACCTTC. Protein sequence: CASSTPGGESGYTF. Drawing the rest from reference TRBV3-1 and TRBJ1-2, the complete variable domain is DTAVSQTPKYLVTQMGNDKSIKCEQNLGHDTMYWYKQDSKKFLKIMFSYNNKELIINETVPNRFSPKSPDKAHLNLHINSLELGDSAVYFCASSTPGGESGYTFGSGTRLTVV.

This sequence joins TRBV6-2 or TRBV6-3 and TRBJ1-2; D gene unclear. V gave up 4 bases and J gave up 1 base, with 10 bases separating them. The CDR3 has 14 residues. Germline values: CDR1 MNHEY, CDR2 SVGEGT. CDR3 in amino acids: CASSLPRSNYGYTF. The CDR3 nucleotides read TGTGCCAGCAGTTTACCGCGCAGTAACTATGGCTACACCTTC.

The gene calls are TRBV11-2 and TRBJ2-2, with 8 bases aligning to TRBD1. Germline trimming cut 1 base from V and 8 bases from J; bases unmatched to any gene: 6. Germline V gene sequence: CDR1 SGHAT, CDR2 FQNNGV. This CDR3 has 15 amino acids. In nucleotides, the CDR3 is TGTGCCAGCAGCTTAGTGCAGGGGGCGAGGGGGGAGCTGTTTTTT. Its translation is CASSLVQGARGELFF.

Only a few counts were recorded for this clonotype. This rearrangement joins TRBV7-2 to TRBJ2-7; D possibly corresponds to TRBD1 (6 bases). V lost 4 bases, J lost 6 bases, and 16 bases lay in between. The CDR3 has 14 residues. The germline V gene encodes CDR1 SGHTA and CDR2 FQGNSA. CDR3 nucleotides: TGTGCCAGCAGCTCCCAATCGGGACAACGCGAGCAGTACTTC. It translates to CASSSQSGQREQYF.

The V and J genes are TRBV27 and TRBJ1-5; 8 nucleotides align to TRBD1. This CDR3 spans 14 amino acids. CDR1 and CDR2 (germline): MNHEY, SMNVEV (reference sequence). V shed 5 bases and J 6 bases; nucleotides not matched to a gene: 6. The CDR3 spells CASSPRDRSQPQHF. The CDR3 coding sequence is TGTGCCAGCAGTCCTCGGGACAGGTCTCAGCCCCAGCATTTT.

V gene TRBV5-1 combines with J gene TRBJ1-1, with D perhaps TRBD1 (6 bases). Germline assignment: CDR1 SGHRS and CDR2 YFSETQ. V was cut by 3 bases and J by 6 bases, with 9 bases left in between. The CDR3 runs to 12 residues. In nucleotides, the CDR3 is TGCGCCAGCAGCTCACAGGGCCCTGAAGCTTTCTTT. Translated, it gives CASSSQGPEAFF.